What follows are 27 T cell receptor beta chains derived from one specimen sequenced in a study of T-cell reconstitution after alpha-beta-depleted transplantation in children. As it was prepared, the TCRbeta library received unique molecular identifiers. Each CDR3 protein is one row after TCRdb ran MiXCR on the PCR reads. The sample contains roughly 70,000 distinct CDR3 sequences, approximately 4.4% of which appear only once. This material consisted of PBMCs, mostly from graft donor cells, taken 180 days after TCRalphabeta/CD19-depleted stem cell transplant. Source of these receptors: a boy in the first two years of life who had a stem cell transplant for acute myeloid leukemia, so the T cells may come from the graft donor.

In its sample, this clonotype was seen many times. The genes are TRBV6-5 and TRBJ2-1; 11 bases match TRBD2. The CDR3 totals 15 residues. CDR1 and CDR2 from the germline V gene are MNHEY and SVGAGI. V was pared by 8 bases and J by 5 bases, with 8 bases of the junction left unmatched. The CDR3 nucleotides read TGTGCCAGCCTCCCCTTAGCGGGGGGGCACAATGAGCAGTTCTTC. Translating it yields CASLPLAGGHNEQFF.

This clonotype came up many times. The chain employs TRBV12-3 or TRBV12-4 and TRBJ2-3, with 9 bases aligning to TRBD2. This CDR3 spans 15 amino acids. Trimming took 3 bases from V and 6 from J; bases not matched to a gene: 7. The chain's CDR3 is CASSFSSGVSDTQYF. CDR3 nucleotides: TGTGCCAGCAGTTTTTCTAGCGGGGTTTCTGATACGCAGTATTTT.

This clonotype showed up many times. This chain uses TRBV12-3 or TRBV12-4 with TRBJ1-1; TRBD1 aligns across 7 bases. This CDR3 spans 17 amino acids. V lost 8 bases and J lost 6; bases outside the gene matches: 21. CDR3 DNA: TGTGCCAGCGTTCCCTCCGGGGACAGCTTCCGATGGGCTGAAGCTTTCTTT. Residues: CASVPSGDSFRWAEAFF.

This clonotype was counted many times. The rearrangement uses TRBV7-7 and TRBJ2-4; 10 nucleotides match TRBD1. CDR1 SSHAT and CDR2 FNYEAQ come from the germline V gene (reference sequence). The CDR3 sequence is 17 residues long. With V trimmed by 4 bases and J by 8 bases, 14 bases remained unmatched. Here the CDR3 reads CASSSTHRDRGFHIQYF. CDR3 nucleotide sequence: TGTGCCAGCAGCTCAACCCACCGGGACAGGGGTTTTCACATTCAGTACTTC.

This clonotype was detected many times. The chain couples TRBV7-8 to TRBJ2-1; the D gene is possibly TRBD2 (6 bases). Germline lookup yields CDR1 SGHVS and CDR2 FQNEAQ. V dropped 5 bases and J dropped 1 base, with 12 bases sitting between them. This CDR3 comprises 15 residues. In DNA, the CDR3 is TGTGCCAGCAGCCGTGTGGGGGGATCCTACAATGAGCAGTTCTTC. As protein: CASSRVGGSYNEQFF. The whole variable domain, remainder taken from reference TRBV7-8 and TRBJ2-1, is GAGVSQSPRYKVAKRGQDVALRCDPISGHVSLFWYQQALGQGPEFLTYFQNEAQLDKSGLPSDRFFAERPEGSVSTLKIQRTQQEDSAVYLCASSRVGGSYNEQFFGPGTRLTVL.

The table lists this clonotype with many counts. V and J are TRBV12-3 or TRBV12-4 and TRBJ2-7, with TRBD1 identical over 9 bases. This CDR3 comprises 16 residues. V was pared by 4 bases and J by 3 bases, with 10 bases of the junction left unmatched. CDR3 loop: CASSSLRQGGYYEQYF. The CDR3 DNA reads TGTGCCAGCAGTTCCCTACGACAGGGGGGCTACTACGAGCAGTACTTC.

The table lists this clonotype with many counts. The chain links TRBV5-1 to TRBJ1-1, with 9 bases fitting TRBD1. J gave up 3 bases and V 4 bases, and 4 bases lay outside the gene matches. The CDR3 sequence is 14 residues long. Germline V gene sequence: CDR1 SGHRS, CDR2 YFSETQ. In DNA form, the CDR3 reads TGCGCCAGCAGCCCTCGGGACAGGGACACTGAAGCTTTCTTT. Translation gives CASSPRDRDTEAFF.

This clonotype was recorded at least ten times. The chain links TRBV20-1 to TRBJ2-7; 8 bases line up with TRBD1. J gave up 13 bases and V 6 bases, and 14 bases lay outside the gene matches. The CDR3 runs 12 residues. Germline V gene sequence: CDR1 DFQATT, CDR2 SNEGSKA (reference sequence). CDR3 DNA sequence: TGCAGTGCCGTAGGCGACAGGGGAGTAGATTACGTC. As protein: CSAVGDRGVDYV.

The J gene is TRBJ2-4, the V gene TRBV20-1; TRBD1 matches at 8 bases. The germline gives CDR1 DFQATT, CDR2 SNEGSKA (reference sequence). Germline trimming cut 5 bases from V and 3 bases from J; bases unmatched to any gene: 18. This CDR3 has 18 amino acids. The CDR3 nucleotides are TGCAGTGCTCCCGTCAACCGGGACAGGTTATGGGGCAAAAACATTCAGTACTTC. Protein product: CSAPVNRDRLWGKNIQYF.

In this sample, this clonotype turned up many times. This is likely a read error, given that the CDR3 carries no conserved phenylalanine or tryptophan at its end. The DNA is left out, because the CDR3 cannot be placed on it with certainty; the CDR3 is given as TCRdb lists it. This chain joins TRBV29-1 and TRBJ2-5. CDR1 and CDR2 from the germline V gene are SQVTM and ANQGSEA. 9 amino acids form the CDR3, both terminal residues included. This CDR3 is CSVDGVPII.

This clonotype was seen at least ten times. The chain carries TRBV5-8 and TRBJ2-3; weak D call: TRBD1 (5 bases). The V gene lost 2 bases and the J gene lost 1 base, with 11 bases spanning the gap. CDR1 is SGHTS and CDR2 is YDEGEE in the germline V gene. The CDR3 extends over 15 amino acids. The CDR3, as DNA: TGTGCCAGCAGCTTCGGAGACAGACGCACAGATACGCAGTATTTT. It specifies CASSFGDRRTDTQYF. The complete variable domain, with remaining parts taken from reference TRBV5-8 and TRBJ2-3, reads EAGVTQSPTHLIKTRGQQATLRCSPISGHTSVYWYQQALGLGLQFLLWYDEGEERNRGNFPPRFSGRQFPNYSSELNVNALELEDSALYLCASSFGDRRTDTQYFGPGTRLTVL.

About this clonotype: The junction and the germline gene differ at one end; a read error may be behind it. The chain couples TRBV5-4 to TRBJ1-1, with 8 nucleotides matching TRBD1. The length of the CDR3 is 15 residues. CDR1 is SGHNT, CDR2 YYREEE, per germline (reference sequence). CDR3 nucleotides: TGTGCCAGCAGCTTGGGGTTAGCAGGGGGCGCTGAACCTTTCTTT. Translated, it gives CASSLGLAGGAEPFF.

This clonotype occurred many times. This CDR3 reads CASSVALDNEQFF. The DNA for the CDR3 is TGTGCCAGCAGCGTGGCCCTTGACAATGAGCAGTTCTTC. The chain carries TRBV9 and TRBJ2-1; unclear D gene. There are 13 residues in the CDR3. The V end was cut by 2 bases, the J end by 5 bases, with 8 bases between. Looked up from germline, CDR1 is SGDLS and CDR2 is YYNGEE.

This clonotype occurred many times. The V gene is TRBV24-1, the J gene TRBJ2-1; 7 bases line up with TRBD2. Trimming took 5 bases from V and 7 from J; bases not matched to a gene: 10. Per germline, CDR1 KGHDR and CDR2 SFDVKD. The CDR3 extends over 15 amino acids. The CDR3 loop reads CATSGAGRGWNEQFF. The CDR3 nucleotides are TGTGCCACCAGTGGAGCAGGGAGGGGCTGGAATGAGCAGTTCTTC.

This clonotype has ten or more counts. The chain carries TRBV12-3 or TRBV12-4 and TRBJ2-1, with 11 bases fitting TRBD2. CDR3 size: 15 residues. V dropped 3 bases and J dropped 8; count of bases not matched to a gene: 6. In DNA form, the CDR3 reads TGTGCCAGCAGTTTTGGTAGCGGGGGGGCCTATGAGCAGTTCTTC. It specifies CASSFGSGGAYEQFF.

This clonotype was picked up a small number of times. Being one base from a much bigger clone, this may be a read error. V gene TRBV5-1 combines with J gene TRBJ2-1; D not certain. Germline values: CDR1 SGHRS, CDR2 YFSETQ. This CDR3 is 13 amino acids long. DNA of the CDR3: TGCGCCCGCAGCTTGGGCCCCTTAGATGAGCAGTTCTTC. Residues: CARSLGPLDEQFF.

This clonotype was seen a handful of times. This chain joins TRBV5-4 and TRBJ2-3, with 13 positions matching TRBD2. V lost 4 bases to trimming and J lost 4 bases; unmatched junction nucleotides: 6. Germline CDR1 is SGHNT and CDR2 is YYREEE (reference sequence). This CDR3 has 16 amino acids. CDR3 in amino acids: CASSRATSGGADTQYF. CDR3 bases: TGTGCCAGCAGCAGGGCTACTAGCGGGGGGGCAGATACGCAGTATTTT.

The table lists this clonotype with many counts. V is TRBV3-1 and J is TRBJ1-4, with D unresolved. V was clipped by 0 bases and J by 8 bases, with 4 bases between them. Per germline, CDR1 LGHDT and CDR2 YNNKEL (reference sequence). This CDR3 comprises 12 residues. CDR3 nucleotide sequence: TGTGCCAGCAGCCAAGATCGGGAAAAACTGTTTTTT. Its translation: CASSQDREKLFF.

This clonotype was seen at least ten times. The chain links TRBV12-3 or TRBV12-4 to TRBJ1-6; maybe TRBD1 (6 bases). The CDR3 has 14 residues. Trimming shortened V by 2 bases and J by 10 bases, and 12 bases separated the two germline ends. As DNA, the CDR3 is TGTGCCAGCAGTTTAAGGCCAGGGGTCTCACCCCTCCACTTT. This gives the protein CASSLRPGVSPLHF.

This clonotype has a count of ten or more. This chain joins TRBV4-2 and TRBJ2-2, with 12 positions matching TRBD1. After removal of 4 bases from V and 7 bases from J, the junction contained 13 bases not matched to a gene. CDR1 and CDR2 (germline): LGHNA, YNFKEQ. CDR3 length equals 18 residues. The CDR3 reads CASSLFPGTGGMGGELFF. The CDR3 coding sequence is TGTGCCAGCAGCCTGTTCCCAGGGACAGGGGGCATGGGCGGGGAGCTGTTTTTT.

This clonotype occurred many times. The chain couples TRBV3-1 to TRBJ1-5, with 9 bases aligning to TRBD1. The length of the CDR3 is 16 residues. Germline trimming cut 1 base from V and 5 bases from J; bases unmatched to any gene: 6. Germline V gives CDR1 LGHDT, CDR2 YNNKEL (reference sequence). The CDR3: CASSQGRDREDQPQHF. Here the CDR3 DNA reads TGTGCCAGCAGCCAAGGCAGGGACAGGGAAGATCAGCCCCAGCATTTT.

This clonotype was detected ten times or more. The V gene is TRBV12-3 or TRBV12-4, the J gene TRBJ1-2; D uncertain. This CDR3 region has 12 residues. The V gene lost 6 bases and the J gene lost 5 bases, with 10 bases spanning the gap. The DNA of the CDR3 is TGTGCCAGCAGGGCCCTTGATTATGGCTACACCTTC. It encodes CASRALDYGYTF.

This clonotype was picked up many times. Here the CDR3 reads CASSLRDKNTEAFF. CDR3 coding DNA: TGCGCCAGCAGCTTGCGGGACAAGAACACTGAAGCTTTCTTT. The chain links TRBV5-1 to TRBJ1-1, with D tentatively TRBD1 (6 bases). V lost 1 base and J 1 base, leaving 8 bases between the germline ends. Germline lookup yields CDR1 SGHRS and CDR2 YFSETQ. The CDR3 extends over 14 amino acids.

In its sample, this clonotype was seen many times. V and J are TRBV27 and TRBJ2-7; D is undetermined. This CDR3 contains 14 residues. V dropped 2 bases and J dropped 3 bases, with 11 bases sitting between them. Germline V gene lookup returns CDR1 MNHEY and CDR2 SMNVEV (reference sequence). The CDR3 protein is CASSLRGGSYEQYF. The CDR3 DNA is TGTGCCAGCAGTTTAAGAGGCGGCAGCTACGAGCAGTACTTC.

The gene calls are TRBV25-1 and TRBJ2-1, with 9 bases identical to TRBD2. Per the germline V gene, CDR1 is MGHDK and CDR2 is SYGVNS. The V gene end was trimmed by 6 bases and the J gene end by 5 bases; junction bases not matched to a gene: 14. The CDR3 contains 17 residues. The CDR3 DNA follows: TGTGCCAGCAGGTTTCCTGGGGGGCGCGGGAGGGACAATGAGCAGTTCTTC. Translation: CASRFPGGRGRDNEQFF.

This clonotype was observed many times. This chain connects TRBV6-5 to TRBJ1-6, with D possibly TRBD1 on 6 matching bases. CDR3 length: 16 residues. Per the germline V gene, CDR1 is MNHEY and CDR2 is SVGAGI. V was clipped by 0 bases and J by 9 bases, with 15 bases between them. CDR3 nucleotide sequence: TGTGCCAGCAGTTACTCGATAGGGGGGTTAGGTTCACCCCTCCACTTT. It specifies CASSYSIGGLGSPLHF.

This clonotype has a count of ten or more. The chain joins TRBV5-1 to TRBJ2-7; 16 nucleotides agree with TRBD2. The germline V gene has CDR1 SGHRS and CDR2 YFSETQ. The ends lost 3 bases at V and 4 bases at J; junction bases unmatched: 1. CDR3 length: 15 residues. CDR3 loop: CASSWGLAGGYEQYF. The CDR3 coding sequence is TGCGCCAGCAGCTGGGGACTAGCGGGGGGGTACGAGCAGTACTTC.